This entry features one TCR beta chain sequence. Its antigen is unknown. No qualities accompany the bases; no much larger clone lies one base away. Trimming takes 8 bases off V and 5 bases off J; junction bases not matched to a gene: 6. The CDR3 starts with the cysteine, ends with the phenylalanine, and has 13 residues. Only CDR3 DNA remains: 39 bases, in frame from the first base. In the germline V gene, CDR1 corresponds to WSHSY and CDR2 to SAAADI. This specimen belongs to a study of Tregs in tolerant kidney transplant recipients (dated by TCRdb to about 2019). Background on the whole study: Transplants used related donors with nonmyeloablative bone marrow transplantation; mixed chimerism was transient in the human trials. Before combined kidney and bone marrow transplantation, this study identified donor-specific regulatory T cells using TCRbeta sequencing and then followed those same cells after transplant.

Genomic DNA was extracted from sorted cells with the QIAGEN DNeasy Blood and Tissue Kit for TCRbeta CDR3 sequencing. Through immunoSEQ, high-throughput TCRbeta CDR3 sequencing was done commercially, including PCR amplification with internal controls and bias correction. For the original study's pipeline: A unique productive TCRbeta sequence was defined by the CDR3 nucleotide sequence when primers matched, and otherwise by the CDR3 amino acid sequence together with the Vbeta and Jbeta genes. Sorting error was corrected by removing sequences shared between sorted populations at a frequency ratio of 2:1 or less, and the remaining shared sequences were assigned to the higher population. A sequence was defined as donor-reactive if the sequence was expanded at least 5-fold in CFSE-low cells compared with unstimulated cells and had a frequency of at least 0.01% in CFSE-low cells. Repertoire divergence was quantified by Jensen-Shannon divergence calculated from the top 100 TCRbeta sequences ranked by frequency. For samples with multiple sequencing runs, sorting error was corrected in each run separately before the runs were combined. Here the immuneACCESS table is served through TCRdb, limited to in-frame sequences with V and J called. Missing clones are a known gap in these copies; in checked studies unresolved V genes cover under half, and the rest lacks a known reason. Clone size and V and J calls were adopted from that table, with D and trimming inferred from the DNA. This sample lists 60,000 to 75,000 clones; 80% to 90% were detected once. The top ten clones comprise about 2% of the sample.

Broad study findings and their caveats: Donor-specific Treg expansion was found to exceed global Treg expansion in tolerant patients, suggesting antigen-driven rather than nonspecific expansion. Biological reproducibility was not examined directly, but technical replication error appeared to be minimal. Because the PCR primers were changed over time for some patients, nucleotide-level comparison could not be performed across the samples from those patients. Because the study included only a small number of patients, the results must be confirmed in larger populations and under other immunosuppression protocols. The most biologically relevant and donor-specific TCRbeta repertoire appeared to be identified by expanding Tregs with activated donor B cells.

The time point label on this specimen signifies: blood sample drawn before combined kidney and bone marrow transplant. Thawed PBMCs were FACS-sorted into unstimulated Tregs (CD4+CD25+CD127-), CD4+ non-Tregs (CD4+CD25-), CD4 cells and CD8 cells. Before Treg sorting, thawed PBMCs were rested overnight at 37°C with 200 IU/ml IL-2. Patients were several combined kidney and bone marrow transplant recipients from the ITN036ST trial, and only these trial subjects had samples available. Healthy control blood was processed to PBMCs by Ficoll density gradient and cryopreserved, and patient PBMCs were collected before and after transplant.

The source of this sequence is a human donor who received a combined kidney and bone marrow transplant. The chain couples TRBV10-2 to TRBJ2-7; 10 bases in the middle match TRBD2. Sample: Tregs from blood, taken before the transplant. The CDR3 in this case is CASLLAGAHEQYF. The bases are TGCGCCAGCCTCCTAGCGGGAGCCCACGAGCAGTACTTC.